This T cell receptor (beta chain) was found in a study of vaccination and CD4 T cells after COVID-19. In the study overall: Six males and four females, two Hispanic, made up the convalescents.

The treatment: approximately nine-day PBMC culture with coronavirus spike peptide pools or control peptides (ViraFEST assay). Before TCRs were sequenced, ViraFEST expanded antigen-specific T cells with peptide pools. Negative selection separated CD4+ T cells from roughly 11-day cultures. Study-wide findings and caveats: A relatively small number of convalescent patients were studied, and no early post-infection timepoints were included.

Notes on this clonotype: Its antigen is undetermined.

Germline V lookup: CDR1 LNHNV, CDR2 YYDKDF (reference sequence). With 1 base removed from V and 9 bases from J, the gap between germline ends came to 1 base. The CDR3 spans 11 residues. Scientists ran DNA taken from cultured CD4+ T cells through the Oncomine TCR Beta short-read assay for sequencing. TCRdb reprocessed the PCR reads via MiXCR and lists one record per CDR3 protein. The sample lists 14,000 or so distinct CDR3 sequences; over 25% were seen once. Here the sequenced sample was CD4+ T cells from blood, cultured in vitro, taken before SARS-CoV-2 vaccination. This TCR was recovered from a human donor who received a COVID-19 vaccine. V usage is TRBV15 and J usage is TRBJ1-6; D gene uncertain. Here the CDR3 reads CATSRGSPLHF. CDR3 sequence (DNA): TGTGCCACCAGCAGAGGTTCACCCCTCCACTTT.